One and the same sample provided the 26 T cell receptor beta chains below, sequenced in a study of CD8+ T cells in alopecia areata (dated by TCRdb to 2016 to 2019). Receptor libraries were prepared by the immunoSEQ multiplex PCR assay. RNA was extracted from all samples and reverse transcribed into cDNA as template for TCR sequencing. Drawn from immuneACCESS, this table holds only the in-frame rearrangements with V and J called that TCRdb kept. Clones are partly lost; checked studies trace under half to an unresolved V gene and leave the rest unexplained. In all, the sample holds some 190,000 clones, and about half of those were seen once. The top ten constitute over 9.5% of the sample. Sample treatment or condition, as interpreted from the label and publication: oral pan-JAK inhibitor, 5-10 mg twice daily. This sample comprised CD8+ T cells sorted from blood, obtained around week 54, from a patient treated with tofacitinib. Receptor source: a human donor with alopecia areata.

The rearrangement joins TRBV9 to TRBJ2-1; no clear D gene. CDR3 length equals 15 residues. The ends were cut back, 0 bases at V and 4 bases at J, with 11 bases in the middle. The germline gives CDR1 SGDLS, CDR2 YYNGEE. CDR3 loop: CASSVERPDYNEQFF. The CDR3, as DNA: TGTGCCAGCAGCGTAGAGAGGCCGGATTACAATGAGCAGTTCTTC.

This clone was recorded a few times. The chain joins TRBV6-5 to TRBJ2-7; perhaps D is TRBD1 or TRBD2 (5 bases each). Trimming shortened V by 6 bases and J by 1 base, and 10 bases separated the two germline ends. This CDR3 spans 13 amino acids. The germline CDR1 and CDR2 sequences are MNHEY and SVGAGI. Here the CDR3 DNA reads TGTGCCAGCAGAAATGGGGGTTCCTACGAGCAGTACTTC. The encoded protein is CASRNGGSYEQYF.

This clone has only a few counts. The chain combines TRBV5-1 with TRBJ2-1; 12 nucleotides align to TRBD2. This CDR3 spans 18 amino acids. The V gene end was trimmed by 2 bases and the J gene end by 0 bases; junction bases not matched to a gene: 6. Germline V CDR1 and CDR2: SGHRS, YFSETQ. For the CDR3, the DNA is TGCGCCAGCAGCTTACTAGCGGGGGGCTCGAGCTCCTACAATGAGCAGTTCTTC. Translating gives CASSLLAGGSSSYNEQFF. The variable domain in full, completed from reference TRBV5-1 and TRBJ2-1, reads KAGVTQTPRYLIKTRGQQVTLSCSPISGHRSVSWYQQTPGQGLQFLFEYFSETQRNKGNFPGRFSGRQFSNSRSEMNVSTLELGDSALYLCASSLLAGGSSSYNEQFFGPGTRLTVL.

V usage is TRBV29-1 and J usage is TRBJ2-5; D is uncertain. The last part of the DNA fits TRBJ2-7 better; the J call may be wrong. This CDR3 comprises 10 residues. The germline gives CDR1 SQVTM, CDR2 ANQGSEA. This CDR3 reads CSVVGYEQYF. The CDR3, as DNA: TGCAGCGTTGTAGGATACGAGCAGTACTTC.

The gene calls are TRBV5-1 and TRBJ2-5; D not resolved. This CDR3 has 12 amino acids. Germline V lookup: CDR1 SGHRS, CDR2 YFSETQ. V gave up 6 bases and J gave up 3 bases, with 9 bases separating them. The CDR3 loop reads CASKDRKETQYF. The CDR3, as DNA: TGCGCCAGCAAGGATCGAAAAGAGACCCAGTACTTC.

The V and J genes are TRBV9 and TRBJ1-2; D is undetermined. Germline V gene data show CDR1 as SGDLS and CDR2 as YYNGEE. This CDR3 comprises 15 residues. The V gene lost 1 base and the J gene lost 7 bases, with 17 bases spanning the gap. The CDR3 is CASSVSYWEDRGYTF. The CDR3 DNA reads as TGTGCCAGCAGCGTATCTTATTGGGAGGACCGTGGCTACACCTTC.

This clone was detected a few times. Other DNA sequences within the sample encode an identical CDR3. The chain links TRBV5-1 to TRBJ1-5; D unclear. The germline V gene has CDR1 SGHRS and CDR2 YFSETQ. Trimming took off 0 bases at V and 2 bases at J, with 6 bases between the two ends. The CDR3 totals 14 residues. As DNA, the CDR3 is TGCGCCAGCAGCTTGGAGGGCGGCAATCAGCCCCAGCATTTT. This codes for CASSLEGGNQPQHF.

The V and J genes are TRBV13 and TRBJ2-5, with TRBD1 identical over 9 bases. V shed 4 bases, J shed 5 bases, and the junction held 14 bases outside the gene matches. This CDR3 region has 17 residues. Germline V gene sequence: CDR1 PRHDT, CDR2 FYEKMQ (reference sequence). The CDR3 loop reads CASSSDGGQGTWETQYF. CDR3 DNA: TGTGCCAGCAGCTCCGATGGCGGACAGGGGACATGGGAGACCCAGTACTTC.

The chain has TRBV30 and TRBJ2-5; a possible D gene is TRBD2 (5 bases). Germline V lookup: CDR1 GTSNPN, CDR2 SVGIG (reference sequence). CDR3 size: 14 residues. Trimming took off 3 bases at V and 3 bases at J, with 14 bases between the two ends. The CDR3 is CAWSGPGWEETQYF. The CDR3 DNA reads as TGTGCCTGGAGCGGACCGGGGTGGGAAGAGACCCAGTACTTC.

The chain employs TRBV7-8 and TRBJ2-5, with 7 bases identical to TRBD1. Germline lookup yields CDR1 SGHVS and CDR2 FQNEAQ. V was pared by 5 bases and J by 5 bases, with 8 bases of the junction left unmatched. This CDR3 has 14 residues. The CDR3, as DNA: TGTGCCAGCAGCGAGTTGACAGGGAGTGAGACCCAGTACTTC. The encoded protein is CASSELTGSETQYF.

This clone has just a few counts. This chain uses TRBV27 with TRBJ1-1; 10 bases fit TRBD1. Germline V gene sequence: CDR1 MNHEY, CDR2 SMNVEV (reference sequence). Trimming cost V 8 bases and J 7 bases; bases outside gene matches: 7. The CDR3 is 13 residues long. This chain's CDR3 is CASGMGQGIEAFF. CDR3 coding DNA: TGTGCCAGCGGGATGGGACAGGGGATTGAAGCTTTCTTT.

The chain carries TRBV4-1 and TRBJ2-5, with D perhaps being TRBD1 or TRBD2 (5 bases each). The CDR3 totals 16 residues. The germline V gene has CDR1 MGHRA and CDR2 YSYEKL. The V end was cut by 0 bases, the J end by 4 bases, with 15 bases between. CDR3 DNA sequence: TGCGCCAGCAGCCAAGATTACGGGGCCTTACCAGAGACCCAGTACTTC. Translated: CASSQDYGALPETQYF.

About this clone: A far larger clone is just one base off, so this is likely a read error. The rearrangement joins TRBV23-1 to TRBJ2-7, with 7 bases aligning to TRBD1. TRBV23-1 counts as an open reading frame of uncertain function. The CDR3 loop spans 13 amino acids. Here the CDR3 DNA reads TGCGCCAGCAGTCGGGACAGACCCTACGAGCGGTACTTC. Its protein is CASSRDRPYERYF.

The chain's CDR3 is CASSLSGQGGNQPQHF. The CDR3 DNA reads TGCGCCAGCAGCTTATCCGGACAGGGGGGCAATCAGCCCCAGCATTTT. The genes are TRBV5-1 and TRBJ1-5; TRBD1 agrees at 10 bases. The CDR3 contains 16 residues. CDR1 is SGHRS and CDR2 is YFSETQ in the germline V gene. V lost 2 bases to trimming and J lost 2 bases; unmatched junction nucleotides: 4.

In this sample, this clone turned up a few times. DNA of the CDR3: TGTGCCACCAGCAGTCTGAGGGGCGCTTGGCCTGAAGCTTTCTTT. It encodes CATSSLRGAWPEAFF. The chain is built from TRBV15 and TRBJ1-1, with a weak D call TRBD1 (5 bases). This CDR3 is 15 amino acids long. In germline, CDR1 is LNHNV, CDR2 YYDKDF (reference sequence). V lost 3 bases to trimming and J lost 6 bases, with 17 bases between them.

This clone has a handful of counts. The rearrangement uses TRBV10-2 and TRBJ2-2; no clear D gene. There are 11 residues in the CDR3. V was shortened by 10 bases and J by 0 bases, with 3 bases between the two germline ends. Germline V gene data show CDR1 as WSHSY and CDR2 as SAAADI. For the CDR3, the DNA is TGCGCCACCACGAACACCGGGGAGCTGTTTTTT. This sequence encodes CATTNTGELFF.

This rearrangement joins TRBV13 to TRBJ2-3, with 9 positions matching TRBD1. The CDR3 spans 17 residues. J gave up 0 bases and V 5 bases, and 9 bases lay outside the gene matches. Germline values: CDR1 PRHDT, CDR2 FYEKMQ (reference sequence). The CDR3: CASSRRTGDPSTDTQYF. The CDR3 region has the DNA TGTGCCAGCAGCAGGAGGACAGGGGACCCTAGCACAGATACGCAGTATTTT.

This clone occurred once. The CDR3, as DNA: TGTGCCAGCAGCGCGACAGGGGGCACCGCCTACGAGCAGTACTTC. It yields the protein CASSATGGTAYEQYF. This chain links TRBV7-8 with TRBJ2-7; 10 bases are shared with TRBD1. Germline assignment: CDR1 SGHVS and CDR2 FQNEAQ. The CDR3 sequence is 15 residues long. Unmatched junction bases numbered 6, after V lost 5 bases and J lost 2 bases.

The CDR3 sequence is CAWTTENSNQPQHF. For the CDR3, the DNA is TGTGCCTGGACTACAGAGAATAGCAATCAGCCCCAGCATTTT. V usage is TRBV30 and J usage is TRBJ1-5, with unresolved D. The CDR3 is 14 amino acids. Trimming shortened V by 4 bases and J by 0 bases, and 10 bases separated the two germline ends. Germline V gives CDR1 GTSNPN, CDR2 SVGIG (reference sequence).

This clone is medium-sized within its sample. CDR3 sequence reads: CAISEGSHSYEQYF. CDR3 in DNA: TGTGCCATCAGTGAAGGTTCTCACTCCTACGAGCAGTACTTC. The chain recombines TRBV10-3 with TRBJ2-7; D gene uncertain. The CDR3 loop spans 14 amino acids. The germline V gene has CDR1 ENHRY and CDR2 SYGVKD. The V and J ends lost 3 bases and 0 bases respectively, with 9 bases between them.

The chain links TRBV7-9 to TRBJ2-1; 12 bases are a match to TRBD2. The CDR3 extends over 17 amino acids. Germline V gene lookup returns CDR1 SEHNR and CDR2 FQNEAQ (reference sequence). After removal of 4 bases from V and 7 bases from J, the junction contained 11 bases not matched to a gene. As DNA, the CDR3 is TGTGCCAGCAGCTCCCCCTTGGCTAGCGGGGGGGCAAATGAGCAGTTCTTC. This sequence encodes CASSSPLASGGANEQFF.

The rearrangement joins TRBV5-6 to TRBJ1-6, with D perhaps TRBD1 (6 bases). Germline V gene data show CDR1 as SGHDT and CDR2 as YYEEEE. The V end lost 4 bases, the J end lost 10 bases, and 15 bases lay between the germline ends. The CDR3 totals 14 residues. CDR3 sequence (DNA): TGTGCCAGCAGCAACAGGGCGGGCGGATCACCCCTCCACTTT. Translation: CASSNRAGGSPLHF.

This clone was detected only once. The chain links TRBV27 to TRBJ2-3; no definite D call. The CDR3 sequence is 13 residues long. Trimming removed 0 bases from V and 2 bases from J, with 3 bases in between. Germline V lookup: CDR1 MNHEY, CDR2 SMNVEV (reference sequence). The CDR3 loop reads CASSLSLTDTQYF. For the CDR3, the DNA is TGTGCCAGCAGTTTATCTCTCACAGATACGCAGTATTTT.

This chain connects TRBV6-5 to TRBJ2-3, with D unclear. CDR1 is MNHEY, CDR2 SVGAGI, per germline. Trimming took off 5 bases at V and 2 bases at J, with 11 bases between the two ends. CDR3 length: 14 residues. The DNA of the CDR3 is TGTGCCAGCAGTACTGGCGGATACACAGATACGCAGTATTTT. Translation: CASSTGGYTDTQYF.

The chain links TRBV27 to TRBJ2-7; 7 nucleotides agree with TRBD2. CDR3 length: 15 amino acids. The germline V gene has CDR1 MNHEY and CDR2 SMNVEV (reference sequence). Trimming took 1 base from V and 0 from J; bases not matched to a gene: 3. The CDR3 nucleotides read TGTGCCAGCAGTTTATTGCGGGACTACTCCTACGAGCAGTACTTC. Translating it yields CASSLLRDYSYEQYF.

The chain has TRBV19 and TRBJ2-7; 10 positions agree with TRBD1. Germline V CDR1 and CDR2: LNHDA, SQIVND (reference sequence). This CDR3 spans 13 amino acids. V was clipped by 8 bases and J by 5 bases; unmatched bases: 6. The CDR3 sequence is CASSRDRGHEQYF. The CDR3 nucleotides read TGTGCCAGTTCCCGGGACAGGGGTCACGAGCAGTACTTC.